This T cell receptor beta chain was captured in a study of beta chain features in type 1 diabetes. The study reverse transcribed the entire isolated RNA, so it sequenced expressed TCRB transcripts. The table came from immunoSEQ multiplex PCR; TCRdb's copy has only in-frame clones and leaves some out. The repertoire consists of about 620,000 clones, with roughly a sixth occurring once and the leading ten covering approximately 0.099%. General study results and limits: Shorter TCRB CDR3s, moderately but significantly so, were found in Type 1 diabetes patients in all four CD4+ subsets.

CDR1 is SGHVT and CDR2 is SQSDAQ in the germline V gene. The CDR3 runs 12 residues. In this sample, this clone turned up a few times. What it binds is unknown. The junction departs from germline at one end; a sequencing error may be responsible. The sequence came from a man between 18 and 29 years old in good health. V gene TRBV7-4 combines with J gene TRBJ2-2; D unresolved. Sequenced material: naive CD4+ T cells from blood. The CDR3 loop reads CASSLGPPQLFF. CDR3 nucleotide sequence: TGTGCCAGCAGCTTAGGGCCCCCTCAGCTTTTTTTT.